The 7 T cell receptor beta chains presented below share a single source sample, sequenced in a study of T-cell memory formation after mild COVID-19. Using its own MiXCR run on the 5' RACE reads, TCRdb lists one record per CDR3 protein. The sample records 45,000 to 50,000 distinct CDR3 sequences, approximately 6.6% being singletons. The specimen sequenced was PBMCs or a T cell subset sorted from them (not recorded which). The origin of the receptors is a man younger than 35 who had mild COVID-19 (a few samples of this study predate the infection). Cell type and time point are not known.

The chain links TRBV7-2 to TRBJ1-5; tentative D call: TRBD1 (5 bases). V shed 5 bases and J shed 6 bases, with 14 bases lying between them. The germline V gene has CDR1 SGHTA and CDR2 FQGNSA. The CDR3 is 14 amino acids. In DNA, the CDR3 is TGTGCCAGCAGCAAATCGCCAGGGTCTCAGCCCCAGCATTTT. Translation: CASSKSPGSQPQHF.

This clonotype was observed a handful of times. The J gene is TRBJ1-3, the V gene TRBV4-3, with D perhaps matching TRBD1 (5 bases). V lost 4 bases and J 0 bases, leaving 10 bases between the germline ends. This CDR3 has 15 amino acids. The germline V gene encodes CDR1 LGHNA and CDR2 YSLEER. CDR3 protein: CASSPGLSSGNTIYF. Written as DNA, the CDR3 is TGCGCCAGCAGCCCGGGACTGAGCTCTGGAAACACCATATATTTT.

This clonotype was seen repeatedly, ten times or more. The rearrangement joins TRBV10-1 to TRBJ2-7; TRBD2 matches 8 bases. The CDR3 is 15 residues long. CDR1 is WNHNN and CDR2 is SYGVQD in the germline V gene (reference sequence). The trim removed 0 bases at V and 3 bases at J, leaving 4 bases unmatched. CDR3 sequence: CASSESSGARYEQYF. As DNA, the CDR3 is TGCGCCAGCAGTGAGTCTAGCGGGGCTCGCTACGAGCAGTACTTC.

The chain couples TRBV20-1 to TRBJ1-1; the match to TRBD1 covers 7 bases. CDR3 length: 14 amino acids. Germline-derived CDR1 and CDR2 are DFQATT and SNEGSKA (reference sequence). V gave up 0 bases and J gave up 1 base; unmatched junction bases: 2. This CDR3 reads CSARDPGGNTEAFF. The CDR3 DNA reads as TGCAGTGCTAGAGATCCAGGGGGGAACACTGAAGCTTTCTTT.

This clonotype was seen a few times. The chain links TRBV4-2 to TRBJ1-1; a weak D match, TRBD1 (6 bases). The CDR3 extends over 17 amino acids. CDR1 and CDR2 (germline): LGHNA, YNFKEQ. With 6 bases removed from V and 0 bases from J, the gap between germline ends came to 20 bases. CDR3: CASRRTESSAMNTEAFF. The DNA for the CDR3 is TGTGCCAGCAGAAGGACAGAGTCGAGCGCCATGAACACTGAAGCTTTCTTT.

The rearrangement links TRBV28 to TRBJ2-5; D not resolved. V gave up 5 bases and J gave up 5 bases, with 18 bases separating them. The germline CDR1 and CDR2 sequences are MDHEN and SYDVKM. CDR3 length: 15 residues. The CDR3 sequence: CASSRSGSLRETQYF. The CDR3 bases are TGTGCCAGCAGTCGATCAGGCTCTTTGCGGGAGACCCAGTACTTC.

This clonotype was counted a few times. The chain combines TRBV4-2 with TRBJ2-1, with TRBD2 matching over 12 bases. The V gene's germline CDR1 is LGHNA and CDR2 YNFKEQ. Trimming removed 2 bases from V and 4 bases from J; junction bases left unmatched: 9. This CDR3 contains 18 residues. The CDR3 here is CASSQWGPSGGAYNEQFF. DNA of the CDR3: TGTGCCAGCAGCCAATGGGGCCCTAGCGGGGGGGCGTACAATGAGCAGTTCTTC.